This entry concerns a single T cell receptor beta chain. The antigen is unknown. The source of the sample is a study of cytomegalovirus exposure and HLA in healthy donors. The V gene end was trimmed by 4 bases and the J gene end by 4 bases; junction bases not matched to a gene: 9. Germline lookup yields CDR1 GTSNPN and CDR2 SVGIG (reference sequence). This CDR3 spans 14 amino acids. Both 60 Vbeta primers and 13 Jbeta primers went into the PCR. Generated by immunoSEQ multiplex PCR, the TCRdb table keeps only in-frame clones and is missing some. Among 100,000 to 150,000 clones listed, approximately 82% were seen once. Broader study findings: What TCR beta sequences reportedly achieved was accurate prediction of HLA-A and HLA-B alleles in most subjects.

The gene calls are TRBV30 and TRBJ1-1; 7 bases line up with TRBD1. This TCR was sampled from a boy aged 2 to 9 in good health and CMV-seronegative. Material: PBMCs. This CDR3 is CAWTGGQGGTEAFF. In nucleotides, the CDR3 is TGTGCCTGGACTGGAGGGCAGGGGGGCACTGAAGCTTTCTTT.